One and the same sample provided the 18 T cell receptor beta chains below, sequenced in a study of shared clonotypes between healthy human individuals. Libraries were prepared by immunoSEQ multiplex PCR; TCRdb keeps only in-frame clonotypes and omits some of them. Among about 580,000 clones, 95% to 98% were seen once, and the ten largest hold approximately 0.33%. Cells designated naive CD8 were CD45RO-negative and were positively selected for CCR7, with terminally differentiated effector memory CD45RA+ cells excluded. Material: naive CD8+ T cells sorted from blood. These receptors all stem from a young man in good health.

This chain uses TRBV5-4 with TRBJ2-1; 10 nucleotides agree with TRBD2. CDR1 and CDR2 (germline): SGHNT, YYREEE (reference sequence). V shed 1 base, J shed 8 bases, and the junction held 6 bases outside the gene matches. CDR3 length: 15 residues. CDR3 bases: TGTGCCAGCAGCTTGCTGGCTAGCGGGAGCCATGAGCAGTTCTTC. This codes for CASSLLASGSHEQFF.

The genes are TRBV25-1 and TRBJ1-1; weak D call: TRBD1 (5 bases). This CDR3 spans 14 amino acids. The V and J ends lost 4 bases and 2 bases respectively, with 11 bases between them. Germline V lookup: CDR1 MGHDK, CDR2 SYGVNS. CDR3 sequence reads: CASSATRENTEAFF. The CDR3 DNA follows: TGTGCCAGCAGTGCAACCAGGGAAAACACTGAAGCTTTCTTT.

V usage is TRBV28 and J usage is TRBJ2-7; TRBD1 matches at 9 bases. The junction had 9 bases not matched to a gene; V was cut back by 3 bases and J by 3 bases. Germline values: CDR1 MDHEN, CDR2 SYDVKM. There are 16 residues in the CDR3. DNA for the CDR3: TGTGCCAGCAGTTTCCCTCAGGACAGGGGTTTCTACGAGCAGTACTTC. Translating it yields CASSFPQDRGFYEQYF. Full variable domain (missing parts from reference TRBV28 and TRBJ2-7): DVKVTQSSRYLVKRTGEKVFLECVQDMDHENMFWYRQDPGLGLRLIYFSYDVKMKEKGDIPEGYSVSREKKERFSLILESASTNQTSMYLCASSFPQDRGFYEQYFGPGTRLTVT.

The V call is TRBV4-1, the J call TRBJ1-1; D is unresolved. V lost 2 bases and J lost 4, with 8 bases in between. The CDR3 consists of 13 residues. Germline V gene data show CDR1 as MGHRA and CDR2 as YSYEKL. CDR3 residues: CASSQLLITEAFF. CDR3 coding DNA: TGCGCCAGCAGCCAATTACTTATCACTGAAGCTTTCTTT.

The chain combines TRBV4-1 with TRBJ1-1, with D unresolved. Germline CDR1 and CDR2: MGHRA and YSYEKL. V was clipped by 8 bases and J by 1 base, with 5 bases between them. The CDR3 sequence is 11 residues long. The CDR3 DNA follows: TGCGCCAGCGGTGGGAACACTGAAGCTTTCTTT. This encodes CASGGNTEAFF.

The count of this clone is one. V gene TRBV28 combines with J gene TRBJ1-5; D is undetermined. The V gene lost 5 bases and the J gene lost 8 bases, with 7 bases spanning the gap. The CDR3 extends over 11 amino acids. Germline lookup yields CDR1 MDHEN and CDR2 SYDVKM. The CDR3 loop is CASSPSEPQHF. The CDR3 coding sequence is TGTGCCAGCAGTCCTTCGGAGCCCCAGCATTTT.

This clone occurred once. The chain joins TRBV27 to TRBJ2-6; D possibly corresponds to TRBD1 (6 bases). Per germline, CDR1 MNHEY and CDR2 SMNVEV (reference sequence). Trimming removed 0 bases from V and 0 bases from J, with 15 bases in between. The CDR3 has 19 amino acids. CDR3 DNA: TGTGCCAGCAGTTTATCAGGACAGCGCCTTAACTCTGGGGCCAACGTCCTGACTTTC. Translation: CASSLSGQRLNSGANVLTF. Full variable domain (rest looked up from reference TRBV27 and TRBJ2-6): EAQVTQNPRYLITVTGKKLTVTCSQNMNHEYMSWYRQDPGLGLRQIYYSMNVEVTDKGDVPEGYKVSRKEKRNFPLILESPSPNQTSLYFCASSLSGQRLNSGANVLTFGAGSRLTVL.

The chain couples TRBV11-2 to TRBJ2-5; D possibly corresponds to TRBD1 (5 bases). The CDR3 length is 12 residues. V was shortened by 6 bases and J by 4 bases, with 9 bases between the two germline ends. Germline CDR1 SGHAT, CDR2 FQNNGV. CDR3 protein: CASSRTSETQYF. CDR3 nucleotides: TGTGCCAGCAGTCGGACATCAGAGACCCAGTACTTC.

V and J are TRBV29-1 and TRBJ2-7; a weak D match, TRBD1 (6 bases). V lost 2 bases and J 0 bases, leaving 8 bases between the germline ends. The CDR3 is made up of 13 amino acids. Germline values: CDR1 SQVTM, CDR2 ANQGSEA. The DNA of the CDR3 is TGCAGCGTTGAATCGGACAGCTCCTACGAGCAGTACTTC. It specifies CSVESDSSYEQYF.

In the case of this clone: Other nucleotide sequences from this sample produce the same CDR3. The genes are TRBV9 and TRBJ1-2, with a weak D call TRBD1 (6 bases). Trimming took off 0 bases at V and 4 bases at J, with 10 bases between the two ends. Germline loops: CDR1 SGDLS, CDR2 YYNGEE. The CDR3 totals 14 residues. This CDR3 is CASSVGGGTYGYTF. The CDR3 region has the DNA TGTGCCAGCAGCGTAGGAGGGGGGACCTATGGCTACACCTTC.

The V gene is TRBV9, the J gene TRBJ2-5; the match to TRBD1 covers 7 bases. This CDR3 has 14 amino acids. V was pared by 3 bases and J by 0 bases, with 2 bases of the junction left unmatched. Germline V gives CDR1 SGDLS, CDR2 YYNGEE. DNA of the CDR3: TGTGCCAGCAGCGCGACAGGGAACCAAGAGACCCAGTACTTC. Protein: CASSATGNQETQYF.

The chain links TRBV7-2 to TRBJ2-5, with no clear D. The ends were cut back, 0 bases at V and 1 base at J, with 9 bases in the middle. This CDR3 is built from 15 residues. The germline V gene has CDR1 SGHTA and CDR2 FQGNSA. This CDR3 reads CASSLAGLPQETQYF. DNA for the CDR3: TGTGCCAGCAGCTTAGCGGGGTTACCCCAAGAGACCCAGTACTTC.

The V and J genes are TRBV13 and TRBJ1-1, with D possibly matching TRBD1 (6 bases). Germline V gene data show CDR1 as PRHDT and CDR2 as FYEKMQ (reference sequence). V dropped 3 bases and J dropped 2 bases, with 13 bases sitting between them. The CDR3 covers 15 residues. CDR3 residues: CASSFPQGPNTEAFF. Here the CDR3 DNA reads TGTGCCAGCAGCTTCCCACAGGGACCCAACACTGAAGCTTTCTTT.

The rearrangement joins TRBV2 to TRBJ2-3; D may match TRBD1 or TRBD2 (6 bases each). Germline CDR1 is SNHLY and CDR2 is FYNNEI. Trimming left V 2 bases short and J 5 bases short, with 26 bases between. There are 19 residues in the CDR3. The CDR3 here is CASSERRMGGASQEDTQYF. The CDR3 DNA reads as TGTGCCAGCAGTGAAAGAAGAATGGGGGGCGCGAGTCAAGAAGATACGCAGTATTTT.

The chain combines TRBV10-2 with TRBJ1-2; perhaps TRBD1 as D (5 bases). Germline loops: CDR1 WSHSY, CDR2 SAAADI. This CDR3 region has 14 residues. V lost 8 bases to trimming and J lost 6 bases, with 19 bases between them. CDR3 residues: CASFPGTSSDGYTF. The CDR3 nucleotides read TGCGCCAGCTTCCCCGGGACTTCAAGCGATGGCTACACCTTC.

The CDR3 protein is CASSPTGTGGLYNEQFF. The CDR3 region has the DNA TGTGCCAGCAGCCCTACCGGGACAGGGGGCCTCTACAATGAGCAGTTCTTC. The chain employs TRBV27 and TRBJ2-1, with 12 nucleotides matching TRBD1. Trimming at V came to 6 bases and at J to 3 bases, leaving 9 bases not matched to a gene. The CDR3 sequence is 17 residues long. Germline V lookup: CDR1 MNHEY, CDR2 SMNVEV (reference sequence).

J is TRBJ1-3 and V is TRBV6-1, with D possibly TRBD1 on 5 matching bases. The V end lost 2 bases, the J end lost 0 bases, and 8 bases lay between the germline ends. The germline CDR1 and CDR2 sequences are MNHNS and SASEGT. CDR3 length equals 15 residues. The DNA for the CDR3 is TGTGCCAGCAGTGAAAGTGGGGCCTCTGGAAACACCATATATTTT. Protein: CASSESGASGNTIYF.

The V call is TRBV7-2, the J call TRBJ2-7, with 9 bases that match TRBD1. V trimming: 2 bases; J trimming: 3 bases; junction bases outside the gene matches: 8. This CDR3 region has 16 residues. The V gene's germline CDR1 is SGHTA and CDR2 FQGNSA. As DNA, the CDR3 is TGTGCCAGCAGCTTATCCATGGACAGGGGAGACTACGAGCAGTACTTC. Protein sequence: CASSLSMDRGDYEQYF.